The sequence of this T cell receptor (beta chain) was determined in a study of T-cell reconstitution after alpha-beta-depleted transplantation in children. The CDR3 has 16 residues. Germline V gene lookup returns CDR1 MDHEN and CDR2 SYDVKM. After removal of 4 bases from V and 4 bases from J, the junction contained 11 bases not matched to a gene. As it was prepared, the TCRbeta library received unique molecular identifiers. MiXCR, applied by TCRdb to the PCR reads, yields one record per CDR3 protein. The sample has hundreds of thousands of distinct CDR3 sequences; under 15% are singletons. The receptor comes from a human donor who donated a stem cell graft to a child with combined immunodeficiency. The chain uses TRBV28 and TRBJ2-7; 9 nucleotides line up with TRBD1. This specimen was PBMCs from the stem cell graft donor, taken from the stem cell graft. The CDR3 bases are TGTGCCAGCAGTTCTCCTAGGGGACAGGGCTTTTACGAGCAGTACTTC. Its translation: CASSSPRGQGFYEQYF.